Below are 2 T cell receptor beta chains sequenced from a single sample in a study of T cells in Graves' hyperthyroidism and ophthalmopathy. Amplified regions were TCR beta CDR3 sequences from RNA transcripts. With the HTBI primer set, the TCR CDR3 went through a first round of RT-PCR. MiXCR, applied by TCRdb to the multiplex PCR reads, yields one record per CDR3 protein. The table has just under 750,000 distinct CDR3 sequences, roughly a third seen once; the top ten hold roughly 30%. Sequencing used blood. All receptors come from a woman aged 35 to 49 with Graves' hyperthyroidism.

This chain uses TRBV7-2 with TRBJ2-6; the match to TRBD2 covers 9 bases. CDR1 is SGHTA and CDR2 is FQGNSA in the germline V gene. J gave up 3 bases and V 7 bases, and 13 bases lay outside the gene matches. The CDR3 extends over 18 amino acids. CDR3 sequence (DNA): TGTGCCAGCAACAAACCGACTAGCGGAGGGGTTGGGGCCAACGTCCTGACTTTC. Amino acids: CASNKPTSGGVGANVLTF.

The chain is built from TRBV7-9 and TRBJ2-5; weak D call: TRBD1 (5 bases). Germline values: CDR1 SEHNR, CDR2 FQNEAQ (reference sequence). The CDR3 runs 11 residues. The V end lost 6 bases, the J end lost 9 bases, and 11 bases lay between the germline ends. CDR3 protein: CASRGHEAQYF. For the CDR3, the DNA is TGTGCCAGCAGGGGGCATGAGGCCCAGTACTTC. Looking up the rest from reference TRBV7-9 and TRBJ2-5 gives the full variable domain: DTGVSQNPRHKITKRGQNVTFRCDPISEHNRLYWYRQTLGQGPEFLTYFQNEAQLEKSRLLSDRFSAERPKGSFSTLEIQRTEQGDSAMYLCASRGHEAQYFGPGTRLLVL.